This T cell receptor (beta chain) originates from a study of cytomegalovirus exposure and HLA in healthy donors. PCR was performed using 60 Vbeta and 13 Jbeta primers. Authors' processing steps: Later analysis identified around 85 million unique TCR beta chains, around 10 million shared. Using immunoSEQ multiplex PCR, the repertoire was profiled, and TCRdb retains in-frame clones only, with some absent. The DNA was the basis for D and trimming; V, J and clone size are from that table. The table includes 150,000 to 200,000 clones, over 70% detected once. The CDR3 totals 16 residues. Per the germline V gene, CDR1 is LGHNA and CDR2 is YSLEER. V was trimmed by 2 bases and J by 6 bases, leaving 17 bases between them.

The sequenced sample was PBMCs. The chain has TRBV4-3 and TRBJ1-5, with D uncertain. The TCR was taken from a woman between 45 and 65 years old in good health and CMV-seropositive. CDR3 sequence reads: CASSQRRVGGSQPQHF. The CDR3, as DNA: TGCGCCAGCAGCCAAAGAAGGGTAGGAGGGTCTCAGCCCCAGCATTTT.